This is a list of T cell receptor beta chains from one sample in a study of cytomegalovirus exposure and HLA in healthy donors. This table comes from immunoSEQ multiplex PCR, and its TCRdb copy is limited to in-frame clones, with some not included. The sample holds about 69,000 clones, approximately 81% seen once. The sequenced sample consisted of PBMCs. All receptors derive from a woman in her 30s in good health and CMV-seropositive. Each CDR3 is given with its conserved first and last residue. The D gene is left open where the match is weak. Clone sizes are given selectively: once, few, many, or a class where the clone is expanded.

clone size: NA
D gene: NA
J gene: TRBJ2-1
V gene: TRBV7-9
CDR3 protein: CVSSLFQANEQFF
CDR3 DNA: TGTGTCAGCAGCTTATTTCAGGCCAATGAGCAGTTCTTC

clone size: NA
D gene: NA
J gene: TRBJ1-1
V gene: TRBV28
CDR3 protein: CATEGNTEAFF
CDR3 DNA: TGTGCGACGGAGGGTAACACTGAAGCTTTCTTT

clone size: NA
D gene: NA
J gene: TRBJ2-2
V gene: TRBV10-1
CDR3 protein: CASSESLRENTGELFF
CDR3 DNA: TGCGCCAGCAGTGAGTCGTTGCGGGAGAACACCGGGGAGCTGTTTTTT

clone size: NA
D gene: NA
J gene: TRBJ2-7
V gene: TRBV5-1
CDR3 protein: CASSGTSRPYEQYF
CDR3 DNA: TGCGCCAGCAGCGGAACTAGCCGTCCCTACGAGCAGTACTTC

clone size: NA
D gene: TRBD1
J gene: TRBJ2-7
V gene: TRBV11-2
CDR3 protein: CASSKGQWVTYEQYF
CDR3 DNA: TGTGCCAGCAGCAAGGGACAGTGGGTAACCTACGAGCAGTACTTC

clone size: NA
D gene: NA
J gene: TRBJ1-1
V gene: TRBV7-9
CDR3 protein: CAGTGPLNTEAFF
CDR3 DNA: TGTGCCGGCACAGGGCCTCTTAACACTGAAGCTTTCTTT

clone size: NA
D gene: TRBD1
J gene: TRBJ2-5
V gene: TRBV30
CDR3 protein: CAWGTGTGAVTQETQYF
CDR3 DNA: TGTGCCTGGGGCACCGGGACAGGGGCGGTAACTCAAGAGACCCAGTACTTC

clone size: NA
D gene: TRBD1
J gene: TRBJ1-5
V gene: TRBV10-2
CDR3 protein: CASREQGAFGQPQHF
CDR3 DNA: TGCGCCAGCAGGGAACAGGGGGCGTTTGGTCAGCCCCAGCATTTT

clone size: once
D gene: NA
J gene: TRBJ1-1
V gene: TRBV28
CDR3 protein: CASSLSQGMNTEAFF
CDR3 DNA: TGTGCCAGCAGTTTATCTCAGGGGATGAACACTGAAGCTTTCTTT

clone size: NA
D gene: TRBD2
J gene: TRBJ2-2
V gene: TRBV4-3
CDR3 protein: CASSQEAGLAGGITGELFF
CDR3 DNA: TGCGCCAGCAGCCAAGAGGCGGGACTAGCGGGAGGAATCACCGGGGAGCTGTTTTTT

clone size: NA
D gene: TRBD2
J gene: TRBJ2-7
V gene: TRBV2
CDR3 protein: CASSKIGLSPSGRAVGAYEQYF
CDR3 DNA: TGTGCCAGCAGTAAAATCGGTCTGTCTCCTAGCGGGAGGGCAGTAGGAGCCTACGAGCAGTACTTC

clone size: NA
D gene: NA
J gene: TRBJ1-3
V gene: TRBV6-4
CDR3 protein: CASSGGGTSGNTIYF
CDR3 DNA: TGTGCCAGCAGTGGCGGGGGGACCTCTGGAAACACCATATATTTT